This TCR beta chain was sequenced in a study of T cell responses to AZD1222 COVID-19 vaccine. The CDR3 runs to 14 residues. V was shortened by 2 bases and J by 1 base, with 8 bases between the two germline ends. Germline V lookup: CDR1 SGHDT, CDR2 YYEEEE. Repertoires were generated with immunoSEQ multiplex PCR, while TCRdb's copy carries only in-frame clones and drops some. The data show about 150,000 clones, with 89% seen just once and 5.1% held by the top ten. This clone was counted once. The sequence was collected from an adult in good health. The sequences come from peripheral blood, collected on day 0 of AZD1222 vaccination. This chain links TRBV5-6 with TRBJ2-3; a possible D gene is TRBD2 (5 bases). Written as DNA, the CDR3 is TGTGCCAGCAGCTTTTTGGGAGGCACAGATACGCAGTATTTT. It codes for CASSFLGGTDTQYF.